Ten or more counts support the clone carrying this T cell receptor beta chain. This entry belongs to a study of neurological immune-mediated disorders. The V and J ends lost 1 base and 2 bases, in that order; junction bases with no gene match: 8. In germline, CDR1 is KGHSH, CDR2 LQKENI. CDR3 length: 17 residues. Unsorted libraries were generated from 2 million PBMCs held at -80 degrees C. As for the cDNA, it was generated by 5'RACE with 10-nucleotide random UMIs. TCRdb analysed the 5' RACE reads with MiXCR anew, one entry per CDR3 protein. The sample comprises roughly 56,000 distinct CDR3 sequences, about 10% of which are singletons, and less than 2% rests with the top ten.

J is TRBJ1-5 and V is TRBV18; 7 bases map to TRBD1. This TCR was recovered from a man in his sixties in good health. The sample comprised PBMCs. This CDR3 reads CASSPQDRVLGNQPQHF. CDR3 DNA: TGTGCCAGCTCACCACAAGACAGGGTCCTCGGCAATCAGCCCCAGCATTTT. The whole variable domain, remainder taken from reference TRBV18 and TRBJ1-5, is NAGVMQNPRHLVRRRGQEARLRCSPMKGHSHVYWYRQLPEEGLKFMVYLQKENIIDESGMPKERFSAEFPKEGPSILRIQQVVRGDSAAYFCASSPQDRVLGNQPQHFGDGTRLSIL.